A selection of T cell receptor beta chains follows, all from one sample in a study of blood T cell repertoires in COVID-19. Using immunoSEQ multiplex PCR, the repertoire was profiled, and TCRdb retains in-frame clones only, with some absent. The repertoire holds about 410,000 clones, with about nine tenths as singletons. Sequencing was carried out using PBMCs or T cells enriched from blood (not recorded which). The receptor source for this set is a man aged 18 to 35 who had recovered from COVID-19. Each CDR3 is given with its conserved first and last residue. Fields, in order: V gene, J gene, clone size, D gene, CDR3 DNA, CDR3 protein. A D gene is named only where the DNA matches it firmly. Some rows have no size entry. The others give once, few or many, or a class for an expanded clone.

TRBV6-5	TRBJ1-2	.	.	TGTGCCAGCAGTTACGGACAGAACTATGGCTACACCTTC	CASSYGQNYGYTF
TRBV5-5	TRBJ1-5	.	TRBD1	TGTGCCAGCAGCTTACAGGGGGCGCGGGGTCAGCCCCAGCATTTT	CASSLQGARGQPQHF
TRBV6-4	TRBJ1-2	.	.	TGTGCCAGCAGTGTGAACAGGAACTATGGCTACACCTTC	CASSVNRNYGYTF
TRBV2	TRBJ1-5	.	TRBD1	TGTGCCAGCAGTGAAGCCCCCGGGACAGGCAATCAGCCCCAGCATTTT	CASSEAPGTGNQPQHF
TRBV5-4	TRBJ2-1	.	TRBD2	TGTGCCAGCAGCCCGCAAGGTCGGCGGGAGGATTTCCATCCGGCGCTCTTC	CASSPQGRREDFHPALF
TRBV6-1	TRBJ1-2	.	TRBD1	TGTGCCAGCAGTGAATTGGGACAGGGGAACTATGGCTACACCTTC	CASSELGQGNYGYTF
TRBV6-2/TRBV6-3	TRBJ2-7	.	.	TGTGCCAGCAGTTACTCCATTAGCTTCTACGAGCAGTACTTC	CASSYSISFYEQYF
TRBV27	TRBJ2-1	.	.	TGTGCCAGCAGTGACTGGATGGGCGGGGATGAGCAGTTCTTC	CASSDWMGGDEQFF
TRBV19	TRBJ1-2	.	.	TGTGCCAGTAGTATTTGGGGCAGGGCAGACGGCTACACCTTC	CASSIWGRADGYTF
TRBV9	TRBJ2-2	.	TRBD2	TGTGCCAGCAGCGTAGGAGGGAGGGGTACCGGGGAGCTGTTTTTT	CASSVGGRGTGELFF
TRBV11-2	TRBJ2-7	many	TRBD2	TGTGCCAGCAGCTTTGAAGCGGGAACCTTCTACGAGCAGTACTTC	CASSFEAGTFYEQYF
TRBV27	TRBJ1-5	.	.	TGTGCCAGCAGTTTCGGGAGGGGCCCTCAGCCCCAGCATTTT	CASSFGRGPQPQHF
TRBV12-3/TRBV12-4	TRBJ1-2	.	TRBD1	TGTGCCAGCAGCCGAAAGGGGGCCCTGGTCTCCTTC	CASSRKGALVSF
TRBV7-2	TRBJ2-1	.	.	TGTGCCAGCAGCTTAGATCGCACCAGGGTCCCTTACAATGAGCAGTTCTTC	CASSLDRTRVPYNEQFF
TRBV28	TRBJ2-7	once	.	TGTGCCAGCAGTTTAGGGGGGTTGTACGAGCAGTACTTC	CASSLGGLYEQYF
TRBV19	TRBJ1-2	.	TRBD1	TGTGCCACTAGGGGATCTTACTTACAGGGGGATGGCTACACCTTC	CATRGSYLQGDGYTF
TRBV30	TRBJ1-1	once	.	TGTGCCTGCCAGGGGTCAGCGAACACTGAAGCTTTCTTT	CACQGSANTEAFF
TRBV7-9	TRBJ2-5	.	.	TGTGCCAGCAGCTTAGGGACGACAGTCCCGACCCAGTACTTC	CASSLGTTVPTQYF
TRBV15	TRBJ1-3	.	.	TGTGCCACCAGCAGAGATGGAGGGGACCTGGGAGGAAACACCATATATTTT	CATSRDGGDLGGNTIYF
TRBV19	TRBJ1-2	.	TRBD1	TGTGCCAGTAGTACCACCACAGGGGGCAACTATGGCTACACCTTC	CASSTTTGGNYGYTF
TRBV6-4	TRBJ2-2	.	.	TGTGCCAGCAGTGTATTCTCAGGGGCCACCGGGGAGCTGTTTTTT	CASSVFSGATGELFF
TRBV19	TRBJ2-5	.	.	TGTGCCAGTAGTACCTCAACAGGTTGGCAAGAGACCCAGTACTTC	CASSTSTGWQETQYF